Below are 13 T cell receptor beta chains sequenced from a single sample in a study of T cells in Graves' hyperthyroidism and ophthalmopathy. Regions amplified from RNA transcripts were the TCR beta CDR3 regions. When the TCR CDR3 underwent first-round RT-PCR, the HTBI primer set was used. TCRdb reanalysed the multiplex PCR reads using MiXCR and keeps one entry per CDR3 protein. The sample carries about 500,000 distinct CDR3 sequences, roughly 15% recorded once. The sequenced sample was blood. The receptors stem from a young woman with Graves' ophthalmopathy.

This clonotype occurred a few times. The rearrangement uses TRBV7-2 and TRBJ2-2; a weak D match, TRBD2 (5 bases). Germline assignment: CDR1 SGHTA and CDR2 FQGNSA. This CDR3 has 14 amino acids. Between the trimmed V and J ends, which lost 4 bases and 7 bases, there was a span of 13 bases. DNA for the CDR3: TGTGCCAGCAGCTCTCGGATTGGGAGCGGGGAGCTGTTTTTT. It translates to CASSSRIGSGELFF.

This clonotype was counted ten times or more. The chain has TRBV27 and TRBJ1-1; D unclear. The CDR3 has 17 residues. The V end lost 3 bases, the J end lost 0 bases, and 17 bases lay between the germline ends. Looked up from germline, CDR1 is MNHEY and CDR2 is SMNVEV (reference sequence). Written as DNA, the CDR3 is TGTGCCAGCAGTTTTATCGGGCTTGGCGTCCTGAACACTGAAGCTTTCTTT. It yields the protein CASSFIGLGVLNTEAFF.

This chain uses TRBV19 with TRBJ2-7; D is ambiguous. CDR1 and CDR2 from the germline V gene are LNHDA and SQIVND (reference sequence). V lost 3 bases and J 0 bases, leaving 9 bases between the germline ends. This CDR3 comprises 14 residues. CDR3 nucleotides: TGTGCCAGTAGTATTCACACGAACTCCTACGAGCAGTACTTC. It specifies CASSIHTNSYEQYF.

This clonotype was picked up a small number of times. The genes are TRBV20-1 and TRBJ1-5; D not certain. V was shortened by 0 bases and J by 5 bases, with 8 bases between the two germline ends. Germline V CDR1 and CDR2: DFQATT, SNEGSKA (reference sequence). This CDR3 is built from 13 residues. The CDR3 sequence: CSARDWVDQPQHF. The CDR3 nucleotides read TGCAGTGCTAGAGATTGGGTGGATCAGCCCCAGCATTTT.

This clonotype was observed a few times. CDR3 in DNA: TGCGCCAGCAGCCGGGATTTAGCGGGGAGCACAGATACGCAGTATTTT. Its translation: CASSRDLAGSTDTQYF. J is TRBJ2-3 and V is TRBV4-3; 8 bases are a match to TRBD2. The germline gives CDR1 LGHNA, CDR2 YSLEER. V shed 4 bases and J 0 bases; nucleotides not matched to a gene: 6. The CDR3 spans 16 residues.

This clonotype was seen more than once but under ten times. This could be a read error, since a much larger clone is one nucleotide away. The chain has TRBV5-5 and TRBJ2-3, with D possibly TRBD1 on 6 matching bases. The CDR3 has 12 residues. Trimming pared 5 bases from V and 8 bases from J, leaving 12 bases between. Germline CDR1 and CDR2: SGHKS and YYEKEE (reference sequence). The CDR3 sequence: CASRSGAGTQYF. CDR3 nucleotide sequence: TGTGCCAGCAGATCAGGGGCAGGTACGCAGTATTTT.

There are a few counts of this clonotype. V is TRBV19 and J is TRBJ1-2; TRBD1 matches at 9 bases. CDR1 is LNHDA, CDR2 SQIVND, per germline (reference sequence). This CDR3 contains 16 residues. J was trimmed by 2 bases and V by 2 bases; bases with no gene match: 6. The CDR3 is CASSILRDRENYGYTF. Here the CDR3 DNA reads TGTGCCAGTAGTATATTAAGGGACAGGGAAAACTATGGCTACACCTTC.

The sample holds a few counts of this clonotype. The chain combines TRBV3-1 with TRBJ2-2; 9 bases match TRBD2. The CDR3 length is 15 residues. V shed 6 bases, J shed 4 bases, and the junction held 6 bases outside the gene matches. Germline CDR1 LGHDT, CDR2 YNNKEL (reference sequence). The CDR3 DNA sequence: TGTGCCAGCAGGCCCCTAGCGGGATTCACCGGGGAGCTGTTTTTT. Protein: CASRPLAGFTGELFF.

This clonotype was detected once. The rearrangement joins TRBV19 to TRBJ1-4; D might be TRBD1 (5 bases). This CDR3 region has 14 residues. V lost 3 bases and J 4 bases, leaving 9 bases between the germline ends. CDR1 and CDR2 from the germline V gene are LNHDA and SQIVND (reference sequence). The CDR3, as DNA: TGTGCCAGTAGTATCGGACAAAGTAATGAAAAACTGTTTTTT. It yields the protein CASSIGQSNEKLFF.

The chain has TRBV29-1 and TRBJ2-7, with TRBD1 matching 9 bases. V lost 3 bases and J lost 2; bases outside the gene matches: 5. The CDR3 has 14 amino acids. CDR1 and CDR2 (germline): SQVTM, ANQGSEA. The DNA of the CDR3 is TGCAGCGTTGAGGGCGGGACAGGGCCCTACGAGCAGTACTTC. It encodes CSVEGGTGPYEQYF.

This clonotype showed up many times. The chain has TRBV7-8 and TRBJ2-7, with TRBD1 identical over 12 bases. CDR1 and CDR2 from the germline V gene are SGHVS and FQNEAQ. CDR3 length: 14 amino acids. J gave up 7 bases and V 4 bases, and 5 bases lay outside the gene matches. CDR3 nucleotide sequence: TGTGCCAGCAGCTGGGGACAGGGGGCACGGGAGCAGTACTTC. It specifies CASSWGQGAREQYF.

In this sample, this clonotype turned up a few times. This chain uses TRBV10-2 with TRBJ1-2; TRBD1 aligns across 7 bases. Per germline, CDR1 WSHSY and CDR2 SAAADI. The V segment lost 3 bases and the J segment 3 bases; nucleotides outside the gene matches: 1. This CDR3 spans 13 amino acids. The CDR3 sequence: CASSEDRDYGYTF. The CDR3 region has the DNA TGCGCCAGCAGTGAAGACAGGGACTATGGCTACACCTTC.

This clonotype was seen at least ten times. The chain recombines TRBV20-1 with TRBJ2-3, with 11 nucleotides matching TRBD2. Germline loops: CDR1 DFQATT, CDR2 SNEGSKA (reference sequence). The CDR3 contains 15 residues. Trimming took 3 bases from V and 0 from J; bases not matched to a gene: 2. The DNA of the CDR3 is TGCAGTGCTAGGGGACTAGCGGTTAGCACAGATACGCAGTATTTT. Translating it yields CSARGLAVSTDTQYF.